This entry describes one T cell receptor (beta chain). What it binds is unknown. This sample was taken from a study of blood T cells in healthy people across ages. The CDR3 is made up of 14 amino acids. V lost 6 bases to trimming and J lost 4 bases; unmatched junction nucleotides: 11. CDR1 DFQATT and CDR2 SNEGSKA come from the germline V gene (reference sequence). Overall study results and limits: Researchers deemed the diversity estimates from one million T cells underestimates.

Combining a sample-barcoded 5' primer with a J-beta primer mix, a second PCR ran for roughly 7 to 11 cycles. Via MiXCR, TCRdb re-called the 5' RACE reads, giving one row per CDR3 protein. The sample lists about 830,000 distinct CDR3 sequences, around two thirds seen once, with 25% to 35% in the top ten. Extraction yielded at least 6 micrograms of total RNA per sample. Sequencing used blood. This chain uses TRBV20-1 with TRBJ1-1, with 7 bases identical to TRBD1. This sequence originates from a man in his thirties or forties in good health. The CDR3 DNA sequence: TGCAGTGCACCCCCGACAGGGTGGTCCACTGAAGCTTTCTTT. Translation gives CSAPPTGWSTEAFF.